The 30 T cell receptor beta chains presented below share a single source sample, sequenced in a study of shared clonotypes between healthy human individuals. Produced via immunoSEQ multiplex PCR; TCRdb's table is partial and in-frame only. Among about 2 million clones listed, 95% were seen once. The specimen was naive CD4+ T cells sorted from blood. Noted subset: CD45RA+ positively selected. The receptors were gathered from a man aged 18 to 29 in good health.

The genes are TRBV6-6 and TRBJ1-5; TRBD1 aligns across 7 bases. V trimming: 5 bases; J trimming: 7 bases; junction bases outside the gene matches: 5. This CDR3 comprises 13 residues. Germline V gene data show CDR1 as MNHNY and CDR2 as SVGAGI (reference sequence). The CDR3 DNA reads TGTGCCAGCAGTGGCCAGGGGGTCCAGCCCCAGCATTTT. Its translation: CASSGQGVQPQHF.

This clone was seen just once. This sequence joins TRBV7-2 and TRBJ2-1, with TRBD2 as a possible D gene (7 bases). V lost 6 bases to trimming and J lost 6 bases, with 15 bases between them. The V gene's germline CDR1 is SGHTA and CDR2 FQGNSA. This CDR3 region has 14 residues. CDR3 protein: CASSPGGRGNEQFF. CDR3 coding DNA: TGTGCCAGCAGTCCGGGGGGCAGGGGCAATGAGCAGTTCTTC.

The chain is built from TRBV2 and TRBJ1-5; the D gene is possibly TRBD1 (6 bases). V lost 4 bases and J lost 2, with 12 bases in between. Germline CDR1 reads SNHLY; CDR2 reads FYNNEI. The CDR3 totals 15 residues. CDR3 in DNA: TGTGCCAGCAGTGCCCAATGGACAGGCAATCAGCCCCAGCATTTT. Protein sequence: CASSAQWTGNQPQHF.

This chain joins TRBV4-3 and TRBJ1-4, with 9 positions matching TRBD1. Germline CDR1 is LGHNA and CDR2 is YSLEER. The CDR3 is 14 residues long. The V and J ends lost 9 bases and 6 bases, in that order; junction bases with no gene match: 8. The CDR3 sequence is CASRQGEVDEKLFF. In nucleotides, the CDR3 is TGCGCCAGTCGACAGGGGGAAGTAGATGAAAAACTGTTTTTT.

The rearrangement joins TRBV19 to TRBJ1-6; D uncertain. V lost 4 bases to trimming and J lost 9 bases, with 10 bases between them. CDR3 size: 13 residues. Germline loops: CDR1 LNHDA, CDR2 SQIVND (reference sequence). The DNA of the CDR3 is TGTGCCAGTAGTACTTACAGCTCTTCACCCCTCCACTTT. Translation: CASSTYSSSPLHF.

The gene calls are TRBV7-9 and TRBJ1-4, with a tentative D call TRBD1 (6 bases). The germline V gene encodes CDR1 SEHNR and CDR2 FQNEAQ (reference sequence). Trimming cost V 8 bases and J 8 bases, with 12 bases left between them. This CDR3 comprises 12 residues. The CDR3 reads CASGVRGEKLFF. The CDR3 nucleotides read TGTGCCAGCGGGGTCAGGGGCGAAAAACTGTTTTTT.

The J gene is TRBJ2-7, the V gene TRBV10-3; D gene unclear. Trimming stripped 2 bases from V and 7 bases from J, with 15 bases between. Germline CDR1 ENHRY, CDR2 SYGVKD. The length of the CDR3 is 14 residues. CDR3 in DNA: TGTGCCATCAGTGAGACGCAAGGTCGGTGGGAGCAGTACTTC. The encoded protein is CAISETQGRWEQYF.

V usage is TRBV6-6 and J usage is TRBJ1-1; 8 bases map to TRBD1. This CDR3 contains 12 residues. In germline, CDR1 is MNHNY, CDR2 SVGAGI (reference sequence). V lost 5 bases, J lost 6 bases, and 2 bases stayed unmatched. The CDR3 here is CASSGTGSEAFF. DNA of the CDR3: TGTGCCAGCAGTGGGACAGGTTCTGAAGCTTTCTTT.

The gene calls are TRBV5-4 and TRBJ2-5, with D perhaps matching TRBD1 (6 bases). This CDR3 spans 15 amino acids. The germline CDR1 and CDR2 sequences are SGHNT and YYREEE (reference sequence). V lost 0 bases to trimming and J lost 5 bases, with 14 bases between them. CDR3 sequence: CASSLGTAYIETQYF. The CDR3 region has the DNA TGTGCCAGCAGCTTGGGGACAGCATATATCGAGACCCAGTACTTC.

The rearrangement links TRBV27 to TRBJ1-5; TRBD1 agrees at 9 bases. CDR1 and CDR2 from the germline V gene are MNHEY and SMNVEV (reference sequence). CDR3 length: 15 amino acids. The J segment lost 7 bases and the V segment lost 0 bases, leaving 4 bases of the junction unmatched. The CDR3 DNA reads as TGTGCCAGCAGTTTATCGGCTACAGGGGGCCAGCCCCAGCATTTT. Its translation is CASSLSATGGQPQHF.

CDR3: CASSQEGGTGYEQYF. The CDR3 region has the DNA TGCGCCAGCAGCCAAGAGGGGGGCACCGGCTACGAGCAGTACTTC. V gene TRBV4-3 combines with J gene TRBJ2-7; D tentatively fits TRBD1 or TRBD2 (6 bases each). Trimming took off 0 bases at V and 3 bases at J, with 12 bases between the two ends. Germline CDR1 reads LGHNA; CDR2 reads YSLEER. The CDR3 consists of 15 residues.

The J gene is TRBJ2-1, the V gene TRBV7-6; the D gene is possibly TRBD1 (6 bases). The V gene's germline CDR1 is SGHVS and CDR2 FNYEAQ. This CDR3 has 15 amino acids. V was shortened by 4 bases and J by 4 bases, with 14 bases between the two germline ends. The CDR3 sequence: CASSSGGQGYNEQFF. The DNA for the CDR3 is TGTGCCAGCAGCTCTGGGGGCCAGGGATACAATGAGCAGTTCTTC.

V usage is TRBV10-2 and J usage is TRBJ1-2, with D uncertain. The V end lost 4 bases, the J end lost 1 base, and 7 bases lay between the germline ends. CDR1 is WSHSY and CDR2 is SAAADI in the germline V gene. The CDR3 runs 13 residues. The CDR3 is CASSGAVNYGYTF. Here the CDR3 DNA reads TGCGCCAGCAGTGGAGCAGTTAACTATGGCTACACCTTC.

The genes are TRBV18 and TRBJ2-2; unclear D gene. Germline V lookup: CDR1 KGHSH, CDR2 LQKENI. With 5 bases removed from V and 1 base from J, the gap between germline ends came to 5 bases. The CDR3 loop spans 13 amino acids. The CDR3 DNA reads as TGTGCCAGCTCAGTAGTGAACACCGGGGAGCTGTTTTTT. It encodes CASSVVNTGELFF.

The CDR3 reads CASSTTSSFYNEQFF. The CDR3 bases are TGTGCCAGCAGCACGACTAGCAGCTTCTACAATGAGCAGTTCTTC. The gene calls are TRBV6-5 and TRBJ2-1, with TRBD2 matching over 7 bases. The V gene's germline CDR1 is MNHEY and CDR2 SVGAGI. There are 15 residues in the CDR3. Trimming cost V 6 bases and J 3 bases; bases outside gene matches: 8.

V and J are TRBV6-1 and TRBJ2-5; a possible D gene is TRBD1 (7 bases). The germline V and J ends were trimmed by 1 base and 6 bases, with 15 bases remaining between them. The CDR3 contains 15 residues. Germline CDR1 reads MNHNS; CDR2 reads SASEGT. The CDR3 protein is CASSEGGGGLKTQYF. In DNA, the CDR3 is TGTGCCAGCAGTGAAGGAGGAGGGGGCTTAAAGACCCAGTACTTC.

This clone was seen only once. The V and J genes are TRBV28 and TRBJ1-1, with TRBD1 matching 7 bases. The V and J ends lost 8 bases and 0 bases, in that order; junction bases with no gene match: 3. This CDR3 has 13 amino acids. Per germline, CDR1 MDHEN and CDR2 SYDVKM. As DNA, the CDR3 is TGTGCCAGCTGGGACAGCATGAACACTGAAGCTTTCTTT. Its translation is CASWDSMNTEAFF.

The chain joins TRBV7-9 to TRBJ2-7; weak D call: TRBD1 (5 bases). Trimming stripped 6 bases from V and 5 bases from J, with 11 bases between. The CDR3 has 12 residues. Germline lookup yields CDR1 SEHNR and CDR2 FQNEAQ (reference sequence). The CDR3 DNA sequence: TGTGCCAGCAGTCAAACGGACAACGAGCAGTACTTC. This gives the protein CASSQTDNEQYF. Full variable domain (missing parts from reference TRBV7-9 and TRBJ2-7): DTGVSQNPRHKITKRGQNVTFRCDPISEHNRLYWYRQTLGQGPEFLTYFQNEAQLEKSRLLSDRFSAERPKGSFSTLEIQRTEQGDSAMYLCASSQTDNEQYFGPGTRLTVT.

This chain joins TRBV6-1 and TRBJ2-1, with D hard to call. Germline loops: CDR1 MNHNS, CDR2 SASEGT. This CDR3 region has 16 residues. V shed 0 bases and J shed 4 bases, with 13 bases lying between them. The CDR3 loop reads CASSEAYGGNYNEQFF. As DNA, the CDR3 is TGTGCCAGCAGTGAAGCGTATGGCGGAAATTACAATGAGCAGTTCTTC.

The chain is built from TRBV4-1 and TRBJ2-6, with 7 bases fitting TRBD2. Germline V gene data show CDR1 as MGHRA and CDR2 as YSYEKL. This CDR3 has 19 amino acids. After removal of 4 bases from V and 2 bases from J, the junction contained 14 bases not matched to a gene. The CDR3 protein is CASSPRDYAGVTGANVLTF. The CDR3 coding sequence is TGCGCCAGCAGCCCCAGGGACTACGCTGGAGTTACTGGGGCCAACGTCCTGACTTTC.

The J gene is TRBJ2-7, the V gene TRBV29-1; D is possibly TRBD1 or TRBD2 (6 bases each). The germline V gene encodes CDR1 SQVTM and CDR2 ANQGSEA. V lost 3 bases and J 3 bases, leaving 15 bases between the germline ends. The length of the CDR3 is 14 residues. CDR3 DNA: TGCAGCGTTGAGGTAGGGGGGCGAGGCTACGAGCAGTACTTC. Amino acids: CSVEVGGRGYEQYF.

V and J are TRBV7-2 and TRBJ1-2, with 7 bases aligning to TRBD1. After removal of 5 bases from V and 0 bases from J, the junction contained 12 bases not matched to a gene. This CDR3 has 17 amino acids. CDR1 SGHTA and CDR2 FQGNSA come from the germline V gene. The CDR3 DNA follows: TGTGCCAGCAGCCCAGGGGGGGCAGGAGATTCTAACTATGGCTACACCTTC. It translates to CASSPGGAGDSNYGYTF.

The J gene is TRBJ2-1, the V gene TRBV10-1; 7 bases are a match to TRBD2. The CDR3 totals 13 residues. In germline, CDR1 is WNHNN, CDR2 SYGVQD (reference sequence). Germline trimming cut 2 bases from V and 5 bases from J; bases unmatched to any gene: 0. CDR3 bases: TGCGCCAGCAGTGAGCTAGCGGACAATGAGCAGTTCTTC. It encodes CASSELADNEQFF.

This clone has a count of ten or more. The sample has other DNA sequences that encode this CDR3 too. The chain links TRBV5-1 to TRBJ1-4, with D unclear. CDR1 is SGHRS, CDR2 YFSETQ, per germline. Trimming pared 0 bases from V and 4 bases from J, leaving 4 bases between. CDR3 length: 13 residues. The CDR3 coding sequence is TGCGCCAGCAGCTTGGCGGATAATGAAAAACTGTTTTTT. The encoded protein is CASSLADNEKLFF.

The chain has TRBV19 and TRBJ2-3, with 16 positions matching TRBD2. This CDR3 has 18 residues. Per germline, CDR1 LNHDA and CDR2 SQIVND (reference sequence). Trimming at V came to 10 bases and at J to 3 bases, leaving 13 bases not matched to a gene. The CDR3 loop is CATSLGLAGGPTTDTQYF. CDR3 in DNA: TGTGCCACTTCCTTGGGACTAGCGGGGGGGCCGACGACAGATACGCAGTATTTT.

The genes are TRBV5-1 and TRBJ2-3; 8 nucleotides align to TRBD1. This CDR3 is built from 15 residues. CDR1 is SGHRS and CDR2 is YFSETQ in the germline V gene. V was clipped by 1 base and J by 5 bases; unmatched bases: 6. For the CDR3, the DNA is TGCGCCAGCAGCTTGACCGTACAGGGGGAAGATACGCAGTATTTT. This sequence encodes CASSLTVQGEDTQYF.

The chain links TRBV7-2 to TRBJ1-2; 7 bases align to TRBD1. Trimming at V came to 5 bases and at J to 4 bases, leaving 7 bases not matched to a gene. Germline CDR1 SGHTA, CDR2 FQGNSA. The CDR3 totals 14 residues. The CDR3 sequence: CASSPSTGIYGYTF. The CDR3 nucleotides read TGTGCCAGCAGCCCTTCGACAGGGATCTATGGCTACACCTTC.

The chain carries TRBV2 and TRBJ2-3; maybe TRBD2 (6 bases). This CDR3 comprises 16 residues. Germline lookup yields CDR1 SNHLY and CDR2 FYNNEI. The ends were cut back, 8 bases at V and 0 bases at J, with 18 bases in the middle. The CDR3 loop reads CASVELLAESTDTQYF. The CDR3 DNA follows: TGTGCCAGCGTCGAGCTACTAGCCGAGAGCACAGATACGCAGTATTTT.

The chain links TRBV30 to TRBJ1-4; D is ambiguous. V was pared by 2 bases and J by 5 bases, with 9 bases between. Germline CDR1 GTSNPN, CDR2 SVGIG (reference sequence). CDR3 size: 13 residues. The CDR3 nucleotides are TGTGCCTGGAGTAGGCAGCCAAATGAAAAACTGTTTTTT. This encodes CAWSRQPNEKLFF.

The chain's CDR3 is CASSQERGGLGTGELFF. As DNA, the CDR3 is TGTGCCAGCAGCCAAGAGCGGGGGGGCCTGGGCACCGGGGAGCTGTTTTTT. This chain uses TRBV4-2 with TRBJ2-2; the match to TRBD2 covers 9 bases. CDR1 is LGHNA and CDR2 is YNFKEQ in the germline V gene. The CDR3 runs 17 residues. J was trimmed by 4 bases and V by 0 bases; bases with no gene match: 6.